This T cell receptor beta chain was identified during a study of beta chain features in type 1 diabetes. This clone was seen at least ten times. As yet, its antigen is unknown. Trimming left V 1 base short and J 2 bases short, with 14 bases between. Germline V gene lookup returns CDR1 SGHDN and CDR2 FVKESK. The CDR3 runs to 16 residues. Expressed TCRB transcripts got sequenced, as all isolated RNA was reverse transcribed. Assay used: immunoSEQ multiplex PCR; TCRdb lists only in-frame clones, some missing. The sample has 300,000 to 400,000 clones; less than 9.5% are singletons. Points from the study as a whole: It was not settled here whether HLA type affects TCRB rearrangement. At VDJ recombination sites, type 1 diabetes patients had fewer insertions and more deleted nucleotides.

The sample was central memory CD4+ T cells from blood. This receptor was taken from a woman under 30 in good health. The chain joins TRBV14 to TRBJ2-5; the D gene is possibly TRBD2 (5 bases). This CDR3 is CASSQAYTGIQETQYF. DNA of the CDR3: TGTGCCAGCAGCCAAGCGTACACCGGGATACAAGAGACCCAGTACTTC. The full variable domain, rest sourced from reference TRBV14 and TRBJ2-5, is EAGVTQFPSHSVIEKGQTVTLRCDPISGHDNLYWYRRVMGKEIKFLLHFVKESKQDESGMPNNRFLAERTGGTYSTLKVQPAELEDSGVYFCASSQAYTGIQETQYFGPGTRLLVL.